These 16 T cell receptor beta chains originate from one sample sequenced in a study of blood T cells in healthy people across ages. A sample-barcoded 5' primer and a J-beta primer mix were used in a second PCR of about 7 to 12 cycles. One entry per CDR3 protein results from TCRdb running MiXCR on the 5' RACE reads. The sample consists of 1.8 million or so distinct CDR3 sequences, roughly 43% of them appearing once. What was sequenced was blood. The receptor source for this set is a human donor in good health.

This clonotype has a handful of counts. A read error may account for a junction end that differs from germline. This rearrangement joins TRBV29-1 to TRBJ1-1; 9 positions match TRBD1. This CDR3 comprises 15 residues. The germline gives CDR1 SQVTM, CDR2 ANQGSEA. The CDR3 sequence is CSVGSTGGLKTEAFF. The CDR3 nucleotides read TGCAGCGTTGGATCGACAGGGGGGTTGAAGACTGAAGCTTTCTTT.

This sequence joins TRBV10-3 and TRBJ1-1; 8 positions match TRBD1. With 10 bases clipped from V and 3 bases from J, the junction kept 4 bases outside the gene matches. Per germline, CDR1 ENHRY and CDR2 SYGVKD. This CDR3 region has 12 residues. The CDR3 loop is CATGQGHTEAFF. The CDR3, as DNA: TGTGCCACTGGACAGGGTCACACTGAAGCTTTCTTT.

The chain combines TRBV6-6 with TRBJ2-3; D remains ambiguous. From germline, CDR1 is MNHNY and CDR2 SVGAGI (reference sequence). V lost 5 bases and J 1 base, leaving 10 bases between the germline ends. CDR3 length: 14 amino acids. CDR3 sequence: CASSQTRGTDTQYF. CDR3 coding DNA: TGTGCCAGCAGTCAGACCCGGGGCACAGATACGCAGTATTTT.

The J gene is TRBJ2-1, the V gene TRBV5-6, with D unresolved. Germline CDR1 SGHDT, CDR2 YYEEEE. V was cut by 3 bases and J by 9 bases, with 7 bases left in between. There are 11 residues in the CDR3. The CDR3 spells CASSSGREQFF. The CDR3 bases are TGTGCCAGCAGCTCTGGGCGTGAGCAGTTCTTC.

The rearrangement joins TRBV24-1 to TRBJ1-2, with D possibly being TRBD1 (5 bases). CDR3 size: 14 residues. V gave up 7 bases and J gave up 6 bases, with 17 bases separating them. Germline loops: CDR1 KGHDR, CDR2 SFDVKD. The CDR3 sequence is CATRGTGLSHGYTF. DNA of the CDR3: TGTGCCACCAGAGGGACTGGGTTGTCCCATGGCTACACCTTC.

The chain uses TRBV9 and TRBJ2-1; D unclear. Trimming took off 0 bases at V and 1 base at J, with 11 bases between the two ends. CDR3 length equals 16 residues. Germline V gives CDR1 SGDLS, CDR2 YYNGEE. The CDR3 sequence is CASSVEGLPSYNEQFF. The CDR3 DNA is TGTGCCAGCAGCGTAGAGGGTCTACCTTCCTACAATGAGCAGTTCTTC.

The CDR3 spells CSASTGLNSYEQYF. In nucleotides, the CDR3 is TGCAGTGCTAGTACAGGGTTGAATAGCTACGAGCAGTACTTC. The chain couples TRBV20-1 to TRBJ2-7, with D possibly TRBD1 on 6 matching bases. The CDR3 totals 14 residues. Trimming took off 3 bases at V and 3 bases at J, with 15 bases between the two ends. Per germline, CDR1 DFQATT and CDR2 SNEGSKA (reference sequence).

V gene TRBV12-3 or TRBV12-4 combines with J gene TRBJ2-7; 9 nucleotides align to TRBD1. Trimming at V came to 6 bases and at J to 6 bases, leaving 9 bases not matched to a gene. The CDR3 has 14 amino acids. CDR3 in DNA: TGTGCCAGCAGCTCCGGGACAGGGTACGGCGAGCAGTACTTC. Translating it yields CASSSGTGYGEQYF.

Turning to this clonotype: Mismatch with germline at one junction end may stem from a read error. The CDR3 loop reads CAGSPRGTDSRRRFDTF. The CDR3 region has the DNA TGTGCCGGCAGCCCTCGAGGTACGGACAGTCGTAGGAGGTTCGACACCTTC. The gene calls are TRBV7-2 and TRBJ1-2; weak D call: TRBD1 (6 bases). CDR3 length: 17 residues. Germline V lookup: CDR1 SGHTA, CDR2 FQGNSA.

Of note for this clonotype: An end of the junction does not agree with germline; a read error may underlie this. The chain recombines TRBV4-2 with TRBJ2-1; the D is unclear. Germline CDR1 is LGHNA and CDR2 is YNFKEQ. The length of the CDR3 is 16 residues. This CDR3 is CASSQDADGPYNERFF. The CDR3, as DNA: TGTGCCAGCAGCCAAGATGCCGATGGACCCTACAATGAGCGGTTCTTC.

The chain couples TRBV6-1 to TRBJ2-1; maybe TRBD1 (5 bases). V was clipped by 6 bases and J by 5 bases, with 23 bases between them. Germline values: CDR1 MNHNS, CDR2 SASEGT. The CDR3 sequence is 17 residues long. The CDR3 DNA reads TGTGCCAGCAGGGGGCCGGTGGGCGCCGCGCGTAACAATGAGCAGTTCTTC. Residues: CASRGPVGAARNNEQFF.

The CDR3 region has the DNA TGTGCCTGGAGTCAACTCAGTCCGGGACTTAACTATGGCTACACCTTC. Amino acid sequence: CAWSQLSPGLNYGYTF. The chain carries TRBV30 and TRBJ1-2; a possible D gene is TRBD1 (5 bases). Germline V gives CDR1 GTSNPN, CDR2 SVGIG (reference sequence). The CDR3 has 16 amino acids. Trimming took off 2 bases at V and 1 base at J, with 17 bases between the two ends. Looking up the rest from reference TRBV30 and TRBJ1-2 gives the full variable domain: SQTIHQWPATLVQPVGSPLSLECTVEGTSNPNLYWYRQAAGRGLQLLFYSVGIGQISSEVPQNLSASRPQDRQFILSSKKLLLSDSGFYLCAWSQLSPGLNYGYTFGSGTRLTVV.

The sample holds a few counts of this clonotype. A much larger clonotype is one base distant, so this may be a read error. The gene calls are TRBV4-2 and TRBJ1-2; D is perhaps TRBD1 (6 bases). In germline, CDR1 is LGHNA, CDR2 YNFKEQ. Trimming removed 1 base at V and 6 bases at J, with 15 bases between. This CDR3 has 15 amino acids. This CDR3 reads CASSQGGRGEDGYTF. CDR3 DNA sequence: TGTGCCAGCAGCCAAGGAGGCAGGGGAGAAGATGGCTACACCTTC.

The rearrangement links TRBV9 to TRBJ2-3; tentatively, D is TRBD1 (5 bases). The germline V and J ends were trimmed by 0 bases and 2 bases, with 13 bases remaining between them. This CDR3 comprises 16 residues. Germline lookup yields CDR1 SGDLS and CDR2 YYNGEE. The CDR3 is CASSVVSQGATDTQYF. CDR3 nucleotide sequence: TGTGCCAGCAGCGTAGTTTCTCAGGGCGCCACAGATACGCAGTATTTT.

The chain carries TRBV20-1 and TRBJ1-5; D call uncertain. The CDR3 length is 12 residues. The V gene's germline CDR1 is DFQATT and CDR2 SNEGSKA (reference sequence). V was cut by 6 bases and J by 2 bases, with 8 bases left in between. This CDR3 is CSAVEGNQPQHF. Written as DNA, the CDR3 is TGCAGTGCCGTGGAGGGCAATCAGCCCCAGCATTTT.

This clonotype was observed many times. The chain carries TRBV29-1 and TRBJ2-7, with a tentative D call TRBD1 (6 bases). Per germline, CDR1 SQVTM and CDR2 ANQGSEA. Trimming left V 3 bases short and J 5 bases short, with 8 bases between. This CDR3 is 11 amino acids long. CDR3 residues: CSVDRGNEQYF. DNA of the CDR3: TGCAGCGTTGACAGGGGCAACGAGCAGTACTTC.